This T cell receptor beta chain stems from a study of blood T cell repertoires in COVID-19. Study-level information: Collection of acute and convalescent COVID-19 samples took place in the United States, Italy and Spain. In each case, the material was cDNA or gDNA derived from T cells, B-cell-depleted T cells, or PBMCs.

Original handling: Scientists estimated how many nucleated cells there were by amplifying reference gene primers. Profiling relied on immunoSEQ multiplex PCR, and the TCRdb table lists in-frame clones only, not all of them. That table furnishes V, J and clone size, whereas the DNA furnished D and trimming. The sample records 100,000 to 110,000 clones, 88% being singletons. V lost 3 bases and J 5 bases, leaving 10 bases between the germline ends. The CDR3 extends over 13 amino acids. Per germline, CDR1 SGHTA and CDR2 FQGTGA. Sequenced sample: peripheral blood. The chain joins TRBV7-3 to TRBJ1-1; D is unresolved. The receptor comes from a human donor in a cohort sampled during active COVID-19. CDR3 in DNA: TGTGCCAGCAGCTTGGGTGTACAGACTGAAGCTTTCTTT. Protein product: CASSLGVQTEAFF.